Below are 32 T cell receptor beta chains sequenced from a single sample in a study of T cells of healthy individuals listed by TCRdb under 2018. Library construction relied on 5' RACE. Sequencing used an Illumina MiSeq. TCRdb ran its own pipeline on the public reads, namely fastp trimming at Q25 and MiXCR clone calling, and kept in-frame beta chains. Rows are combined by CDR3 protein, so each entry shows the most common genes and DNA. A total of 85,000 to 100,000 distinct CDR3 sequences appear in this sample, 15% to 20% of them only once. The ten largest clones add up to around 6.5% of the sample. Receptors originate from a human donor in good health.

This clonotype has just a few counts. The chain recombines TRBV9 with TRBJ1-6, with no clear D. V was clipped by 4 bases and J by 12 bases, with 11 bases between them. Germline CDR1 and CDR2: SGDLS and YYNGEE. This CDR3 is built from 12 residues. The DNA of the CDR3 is TGTGCCAGCAGCCGAGGGTCGGGACCCCTCCACTTT. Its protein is CASSRGSGPLHF.

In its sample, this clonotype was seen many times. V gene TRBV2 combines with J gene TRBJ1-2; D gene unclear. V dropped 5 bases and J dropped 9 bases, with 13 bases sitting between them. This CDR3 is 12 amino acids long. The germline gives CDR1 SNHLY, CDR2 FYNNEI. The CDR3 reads CASSIAEHSYTF. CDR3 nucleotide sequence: TGTGCCAGCAGTATTGCAGAACACAGCTACACCTTC.

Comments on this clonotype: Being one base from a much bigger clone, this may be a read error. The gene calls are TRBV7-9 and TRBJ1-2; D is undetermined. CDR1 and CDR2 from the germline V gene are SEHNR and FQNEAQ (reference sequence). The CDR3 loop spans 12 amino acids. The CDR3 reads CASSLMLYGYNF. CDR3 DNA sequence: TGTGCCAGCAGCTTAATGTTGTATGGCTACAACTTC.

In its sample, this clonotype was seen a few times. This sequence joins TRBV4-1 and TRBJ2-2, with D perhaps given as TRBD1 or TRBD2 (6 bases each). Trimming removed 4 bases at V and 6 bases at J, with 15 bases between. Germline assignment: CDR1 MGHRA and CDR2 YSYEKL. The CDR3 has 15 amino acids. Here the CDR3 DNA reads TGCGCCAGCAGCCCTGGAGTAGGGGGGTCCGGGGAGCTGTTTTTT. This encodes CASSPGVGGSGELFF.

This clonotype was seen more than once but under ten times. In DNA, the CDR3 is TGTGCCAGCAGCTTGTCTTTGACAGGGAACACTGAAGCTTTCTTT. Translation: CASSLSLTGNTEAFF. This chain uses TRBV7-8 with TRBJ1-1, with D perhaps TRBD1 (6 bases). Trimming removed 3 bases from V and 1 base from J, with 12 bases in between. The CDR3 spans 15 residues. Germline CDR1 SGHVS, CDR2 FQNEAQ. Full variable domain (remainder filled in from reference TRBV7-8 and TRBJ1-1): GAGVSQSPRYKVAKRGQDVALRCDPISGHVSLFWYQQALGQGPEFLTYFQNEAQLDKSGLPSDRFFAERPEGSVSTLKIQRTQQEDSAVYLCASSLSLTGNTEAFFGQGTRLTVV.

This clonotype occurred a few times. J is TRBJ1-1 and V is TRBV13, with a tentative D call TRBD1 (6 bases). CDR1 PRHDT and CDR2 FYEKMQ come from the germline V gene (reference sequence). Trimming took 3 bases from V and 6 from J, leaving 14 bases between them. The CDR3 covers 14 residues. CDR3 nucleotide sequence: TGTGCCAGCAGCTTCACTACAGGGTTTGCTGAAGCTTTCTTT. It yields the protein CASSFTTGFAEAFF.

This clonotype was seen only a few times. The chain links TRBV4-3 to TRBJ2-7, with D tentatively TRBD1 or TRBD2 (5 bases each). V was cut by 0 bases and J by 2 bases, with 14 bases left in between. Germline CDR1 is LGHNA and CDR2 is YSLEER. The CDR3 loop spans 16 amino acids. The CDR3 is CASSQDWGSLTYEQYF. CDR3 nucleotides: TGCGCCAGCAGCCAAGATTGGGGGAGTCTGACCTACGAGCAGTACTTC.

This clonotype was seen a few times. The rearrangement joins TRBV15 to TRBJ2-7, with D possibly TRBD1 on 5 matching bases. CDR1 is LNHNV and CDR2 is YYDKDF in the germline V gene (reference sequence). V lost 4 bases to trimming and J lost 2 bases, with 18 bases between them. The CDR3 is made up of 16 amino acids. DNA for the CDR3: TGTGCCACCAGCAACCACAGGAGCATGCGAGCCTACGAGCAGTACTTC. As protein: CATSNHRSMRAYEQYF.

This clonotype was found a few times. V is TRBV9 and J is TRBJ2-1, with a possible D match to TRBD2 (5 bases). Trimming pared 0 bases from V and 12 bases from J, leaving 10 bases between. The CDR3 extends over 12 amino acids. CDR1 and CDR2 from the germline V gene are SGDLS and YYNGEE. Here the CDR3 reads CASSVGEGRQFF. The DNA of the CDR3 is TGTGCCAGCAGCGTAGGAGAGGGAAGGCAGTTCTTC.

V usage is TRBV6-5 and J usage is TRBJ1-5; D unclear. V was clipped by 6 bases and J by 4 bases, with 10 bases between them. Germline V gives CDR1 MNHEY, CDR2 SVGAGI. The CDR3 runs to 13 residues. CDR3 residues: CASRSRLNQPQHF. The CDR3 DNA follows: TGTGCCAGCAGGTCGCGGCTGAATCAGCCCCAGCATTTT.

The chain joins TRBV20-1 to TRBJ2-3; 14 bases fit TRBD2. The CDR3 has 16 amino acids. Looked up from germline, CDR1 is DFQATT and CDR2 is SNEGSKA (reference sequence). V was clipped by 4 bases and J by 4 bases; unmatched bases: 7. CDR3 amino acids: CSANTGLAGEADTQYF. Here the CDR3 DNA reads TGCAGTGCTAATACGGGACTAGCGGGGGAGGCAGATACGCAGTATTTT.

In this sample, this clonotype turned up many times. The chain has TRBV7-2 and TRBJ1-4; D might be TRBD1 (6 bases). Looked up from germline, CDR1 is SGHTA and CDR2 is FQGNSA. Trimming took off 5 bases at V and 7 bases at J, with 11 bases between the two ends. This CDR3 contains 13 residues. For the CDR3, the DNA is TGTGCCAGCAGCCTCAGGGGTGCTGAAAAACTGTTTTTT. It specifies CASSLRGAEKLFF.

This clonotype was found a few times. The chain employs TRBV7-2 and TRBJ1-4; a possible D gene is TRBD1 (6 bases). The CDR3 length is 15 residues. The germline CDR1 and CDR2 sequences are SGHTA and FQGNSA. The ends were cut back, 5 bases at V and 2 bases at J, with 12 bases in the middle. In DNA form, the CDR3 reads TGTGCCAGCAGCGTGCAGGGGACCACTAATGAAAAACTGTTTTTT. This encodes CASSVQGTTNEKLFF.

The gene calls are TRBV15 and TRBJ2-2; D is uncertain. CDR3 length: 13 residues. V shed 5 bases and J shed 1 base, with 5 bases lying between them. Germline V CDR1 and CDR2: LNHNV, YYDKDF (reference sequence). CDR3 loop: CATSGQNTGELFF. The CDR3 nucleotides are TGTGCCACCAGCGGGCAGAACACCGGGGAGCTGTTTTTT.

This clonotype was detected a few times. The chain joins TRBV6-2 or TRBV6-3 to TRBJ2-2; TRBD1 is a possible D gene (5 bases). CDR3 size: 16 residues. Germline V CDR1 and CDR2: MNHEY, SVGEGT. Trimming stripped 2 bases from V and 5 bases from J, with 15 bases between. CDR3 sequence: CASSYPPRVRTGELFF. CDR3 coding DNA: TGTGCCAGCAGTTACCCGCCCAGGGTACGGACCGGGGAGCTGTTTTTT.

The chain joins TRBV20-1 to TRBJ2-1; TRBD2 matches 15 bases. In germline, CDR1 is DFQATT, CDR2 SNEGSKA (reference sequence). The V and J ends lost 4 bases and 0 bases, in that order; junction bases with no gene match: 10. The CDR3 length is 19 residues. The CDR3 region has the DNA TGCAGTGCTAATCCGGGACTAGCGGGAGGATTTAGCTCCTACAATGAGCAGTTCTTC. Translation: CSANPGLAGGFSSYNEQFF.

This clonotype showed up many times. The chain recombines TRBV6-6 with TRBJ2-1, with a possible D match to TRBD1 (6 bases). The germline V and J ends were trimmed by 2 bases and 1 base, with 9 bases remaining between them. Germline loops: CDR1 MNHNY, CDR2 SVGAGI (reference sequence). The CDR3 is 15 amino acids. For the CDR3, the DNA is TGTGCCAGCAGTTACCCCGGACAGTCCTACAATGAGCAGTTCTTC. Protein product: CASSYPGQSYNEQFF.

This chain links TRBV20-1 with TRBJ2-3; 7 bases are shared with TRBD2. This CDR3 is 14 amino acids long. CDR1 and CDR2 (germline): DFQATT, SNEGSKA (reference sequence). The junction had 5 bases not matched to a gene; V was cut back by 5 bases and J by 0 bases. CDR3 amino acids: CSAPGGTSTDTQYF. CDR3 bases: TGCAGTGCTCCGGGGGGAACTAGCACAGATACGCAGTATTTT.

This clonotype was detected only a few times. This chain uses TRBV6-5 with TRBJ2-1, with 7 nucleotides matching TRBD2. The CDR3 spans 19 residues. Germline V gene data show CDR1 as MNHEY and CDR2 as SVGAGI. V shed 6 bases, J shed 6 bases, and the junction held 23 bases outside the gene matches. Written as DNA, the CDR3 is TGTGCCAGCAGGTCCACTGGTCGGGAGGCCCCCCGTCGGGCCAATGAGCAGTTCTTC. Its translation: CASRSTGREAPRRANEQFF.

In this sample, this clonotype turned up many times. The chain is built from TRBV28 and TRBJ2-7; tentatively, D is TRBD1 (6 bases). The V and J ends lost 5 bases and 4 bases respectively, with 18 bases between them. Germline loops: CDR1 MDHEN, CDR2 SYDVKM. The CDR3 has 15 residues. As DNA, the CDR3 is TGTGCCAGCAGTATTTGGCAGGGGCCCGTGTACGAGCAGTACTTC. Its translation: CASSIWQGPVYEQYF.

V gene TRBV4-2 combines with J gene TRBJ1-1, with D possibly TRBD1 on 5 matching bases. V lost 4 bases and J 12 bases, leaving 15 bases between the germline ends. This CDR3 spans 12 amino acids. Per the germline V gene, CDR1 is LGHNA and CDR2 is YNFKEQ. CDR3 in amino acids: CASSLRAGRSFF. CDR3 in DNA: TGTGCCAGCAGCCTCCGGGCAGGGCGTTCTTTCTTT.

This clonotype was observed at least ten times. CDR3 amino acids: CASSLQGRGGDTQYF. As DNA, the CDR3 is TGTGCCAGCAGCTTACAGGGGAGGGGGGGAGATACGCAGTATTTT. The rearrangement joins TRBV7-6 to TRBJ2-3, with D perhaps matching TRBD2 (7 bases). This CDR3 region has 15 residues. Trimming stripped 2 bases from V and 5 bases from J, with 14 bases between. The germline CDR1 and CDR2 sequences are SGHVS and FNYEAQ.

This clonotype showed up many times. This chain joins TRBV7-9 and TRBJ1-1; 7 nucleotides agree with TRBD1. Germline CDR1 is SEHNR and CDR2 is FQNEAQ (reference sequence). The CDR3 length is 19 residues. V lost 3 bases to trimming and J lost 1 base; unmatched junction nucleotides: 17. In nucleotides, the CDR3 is TGTGCCAGCAGCTTCCCTAAGGGGGCGGACGGGGCGACGAACACTGAAGCTTTCTTT. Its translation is CASSFPKGADGATNTEAFF.

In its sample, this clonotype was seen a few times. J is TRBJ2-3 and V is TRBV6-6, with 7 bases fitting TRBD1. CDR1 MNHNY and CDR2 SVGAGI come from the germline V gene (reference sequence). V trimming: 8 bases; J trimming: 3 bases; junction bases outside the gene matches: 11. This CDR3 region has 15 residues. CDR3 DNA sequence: TGTGCCAGCTCGAAAGGGGGCGCTGGTACAGATACGCAGTATTTT. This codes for CASSKGGAGTDTQYF.

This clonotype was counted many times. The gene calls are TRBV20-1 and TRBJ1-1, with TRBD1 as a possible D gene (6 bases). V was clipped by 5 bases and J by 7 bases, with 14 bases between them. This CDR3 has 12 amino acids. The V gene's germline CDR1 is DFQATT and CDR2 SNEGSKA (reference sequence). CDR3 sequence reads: CSALNDRFEAFF. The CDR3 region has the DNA TGCAGTGCTCTAAACGACAGGTTTGAAGCTTTCTTT.

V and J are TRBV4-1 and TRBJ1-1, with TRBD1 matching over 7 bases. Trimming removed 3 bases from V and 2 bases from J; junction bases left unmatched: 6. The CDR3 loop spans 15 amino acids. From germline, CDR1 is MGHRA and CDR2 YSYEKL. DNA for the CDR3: TGCGCCAGCAGCCATCGTACAGGGGTAAACACTGAAGCTTTCTTT. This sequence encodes CASSHRTGVNTEAFF.

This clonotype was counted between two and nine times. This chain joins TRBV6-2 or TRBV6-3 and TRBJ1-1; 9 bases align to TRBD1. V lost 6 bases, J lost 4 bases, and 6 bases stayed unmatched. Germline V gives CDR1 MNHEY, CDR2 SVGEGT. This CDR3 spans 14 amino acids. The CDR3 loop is CASSLDRGRTEAFF. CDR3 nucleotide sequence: TGTGCCAGCAGCCTGGACAGGGGACGCACTGAAGCTTTCTTT.

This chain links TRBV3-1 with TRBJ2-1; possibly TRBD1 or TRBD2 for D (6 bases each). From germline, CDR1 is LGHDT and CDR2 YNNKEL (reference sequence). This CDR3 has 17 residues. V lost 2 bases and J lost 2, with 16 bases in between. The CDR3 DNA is TGTGCCAGCAGCCAAAGTGGGAGGACAGCCCCCTACAATGAGCAGTTCTTC. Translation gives CASSQSGRTAPYNEQFF.

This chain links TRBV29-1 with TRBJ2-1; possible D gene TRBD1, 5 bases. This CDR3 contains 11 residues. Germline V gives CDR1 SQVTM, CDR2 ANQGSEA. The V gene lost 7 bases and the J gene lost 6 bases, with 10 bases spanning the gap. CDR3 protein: CSGGSRNEQFF. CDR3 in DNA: TGCAGCGGGGGCAGTCGCAATGAGCAGTTCTTC.

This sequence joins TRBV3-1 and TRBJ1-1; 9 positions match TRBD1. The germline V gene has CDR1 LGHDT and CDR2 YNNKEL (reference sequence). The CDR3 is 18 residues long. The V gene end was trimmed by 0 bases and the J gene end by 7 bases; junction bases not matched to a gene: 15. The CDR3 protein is CASSQDRNRGHHTFEAFF. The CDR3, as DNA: TGTGCCAGCAGCCAAGACAGAAACAGGGGGCATCACACTTTTGAAGCTTTCTTT.

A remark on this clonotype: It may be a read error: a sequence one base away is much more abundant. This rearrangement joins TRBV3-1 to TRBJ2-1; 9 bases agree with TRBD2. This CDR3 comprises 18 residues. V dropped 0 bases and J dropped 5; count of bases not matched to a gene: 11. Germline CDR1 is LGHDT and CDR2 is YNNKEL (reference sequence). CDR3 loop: CASSQETLAGRTNNEQFF. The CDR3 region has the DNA TGTGCCAGCAGCCAAGAGACCCTAGCGGGGAGAACCAACAATGAGCAGTTCTTC.

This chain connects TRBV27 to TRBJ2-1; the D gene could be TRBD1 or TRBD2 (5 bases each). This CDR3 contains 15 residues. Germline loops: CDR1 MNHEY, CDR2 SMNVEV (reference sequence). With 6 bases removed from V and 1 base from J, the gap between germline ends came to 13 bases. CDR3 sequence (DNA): TGTGCCAGCAGCCCCCGGGACGGGTCCTACAATGAGCAGTTCTTC. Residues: CASSPRDGSYNEQFF.